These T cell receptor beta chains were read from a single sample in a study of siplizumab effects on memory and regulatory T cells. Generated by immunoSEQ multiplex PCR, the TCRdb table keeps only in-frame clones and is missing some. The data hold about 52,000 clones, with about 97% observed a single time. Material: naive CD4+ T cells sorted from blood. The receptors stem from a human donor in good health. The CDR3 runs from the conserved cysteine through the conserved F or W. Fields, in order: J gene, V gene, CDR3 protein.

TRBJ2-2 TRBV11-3 CASSSGTSGITGELFF
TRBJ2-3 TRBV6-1 CASREGALTDTQYF
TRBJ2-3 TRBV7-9 CASSASGSWGTDTQYF
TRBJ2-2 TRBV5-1 CASSFRVGDIGELFF
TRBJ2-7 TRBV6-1 CASSPGTSGEYEQYF
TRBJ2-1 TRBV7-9 CASSLVAYNEQFF
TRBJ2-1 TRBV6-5 CASSRTGTSYNEQFF
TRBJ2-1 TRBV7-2 CASSLDSGSGNEQFF
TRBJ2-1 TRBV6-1 CASSAEGYSYNEQFF
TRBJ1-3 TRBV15 CATSRDLGQQISGNTIYF
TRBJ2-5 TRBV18 CASSPDRGLQETQYF
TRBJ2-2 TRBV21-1 CASSKEQRPNTGELFF
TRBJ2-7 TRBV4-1 CASSQEWGEQYF
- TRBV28 CASRPGTLYEQYF
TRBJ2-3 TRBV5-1 CASSLKVDRSTDTQYF
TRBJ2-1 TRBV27 CASSLLAGVWGEQFF
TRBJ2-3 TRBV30 CAWSVRWSSSTDTQYF
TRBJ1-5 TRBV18 CASSPTDSYSNQPQHF
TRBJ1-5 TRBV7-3 CASSWSRGQPQHF
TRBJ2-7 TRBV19 CASSIDPGTYEQYF
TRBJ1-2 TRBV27 CASSSGTGGLWRYGYTF
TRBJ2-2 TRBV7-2 CASSLGDYTGELFF
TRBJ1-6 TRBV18 CASSPFSPGNNSPLHF
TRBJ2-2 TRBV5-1 CASSFQQGTGELFF
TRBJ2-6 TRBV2 CASRLTGAGANVLTF
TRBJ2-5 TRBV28 CASRSSTSGTRKTQYF
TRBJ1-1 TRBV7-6 CASSPSQNTEAFF
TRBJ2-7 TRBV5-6 CASSRTWTGYEQYF
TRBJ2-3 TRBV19 CASGPGVGTDTQYF